This T cell receptor (beta chain) comes out of a study of cytomegalovirus exposure and HLA in healthy donors. The study's findings and limits: According to the study, roughly 160 TCR beta chains were cytomegalovirus-associated. In a later analysis, first-cohort TCR clusters were found to tend to co-occur in the 130 or so validation repertoires. Many donors shared some public TCRs, even though most TCR sequences were rare. In vitro confirmation showed a few CMV-associated chains to be CMV antigen specific.

The data were produced by immunoSEQ multiplex PCR, yet TCRdb's version contains in-frame clones alone and is incomplete. The sample consists of about 200,000 clones, around 78% of them appearing once. The junction had 9 bases not matched to a gene; V was cut back by 2 bases and J by 4 bases. The V gene's germline CDR1 is LNHNV and CDR2 YYDKDF (reference sequence). The CDR3 is 16 amino acids. In regard to this clone: Its specificity is unknown.

The origin of this receptor is a woman aged 18-29 years in good health and CMV-seronegative. The V and J genes are TRBV15 and TRBJ2-7; 9 bases line up with TRBD1. Source material: PBMCs. This chain's CDR3 is CATSRTGTGNRYEQYF. In nucleotides, the CDR3 is TGTGCCACCAGCAGAACCGGGACAGGGAACCGGTACGAGCAGTACTTC.